One sample yielded the 11 T cell receptor beta chains listed below, sequenced in a study of CD8+CD57+ T cells in acquired aplastic anemia. Using genomic DNA as the template, TCR beta VDJ and CDR3 profiling was carried out. TCRdb processed the reads anew with MiXCR; each CDR3 protein has one entry. The sample lists a few hundred thousand distinct CDR3 sequences; 56% were seen once. Sequenced input: sorted CD4+, CD8+, or CD8+CD57+ T cells (not recorded which) from PBMCs. The receptor source for this set is a human donor with severe aplastic anemia or a healthy control (not recorded which).

The genes are TRBV28 and TRBJ1-6; D call uncertain. CDR3 length: 19 amino acids. The V and J ends lost 3 bases and 2 bases respectively, with 20 bases between them. Germline lookup yields CDR1 MDHEN and CDR2 SYDVKM. CDR3 region: CASSFPGGFGSPYNSPLHF. In nucleotides, the CDR3 is TGTGCCAGCAGTTTTCCAGGAGGTTTCGGAAGTCCCTATAATTCACCCCTCCACTTT.

A word on this clonotype: This clone may be a read error of a much larger clone one base away. V is TRBV6-2 or TRBV6-3 and J is TRBJ2-3, with 7 bases fitting TRBD2. The CDR3 totals 16 residues. J lost 5 bases, V lost 0 bases, and 8 bases had no gene match. Germline assignment: CDR1 MNHEY and CDR2 SVGEGT. CDR3 DNA: TGTGCCAGCAGTTACTCGAGCGGGAAAGTAGTAGATACGCAGTATTTT. It translates to CASSYSSGKVVDTQYF.

The chain combines TRBV29-1 with TRBJ1-1; a weak D match, TRBD1 (5 bases). V shed 7 bases and J shed 3 bases, with 12 bases lying between them. In germline, CDR1 is SQVTM, CDR2 ANQGSEA. This CDR3 has 12 residues. CDR3: CSAREGYTEAFF. CDR3 in DNA: TGCAGCGCCAGGGAGGGGTACACTGAAGCTTTCTTT.

The CDR3 protein is CASSLSTDEQYF. The CDR3 nucleotides read TGCGCCAGCAGCCTCTCTACCGACGAGCAGTACTTC. The chain links TRBV10-2 to TRBJ2-7; D gene uncertain. The CDR3 has 12 residues. Germline V lookup: CDR1 WSHSY, CDR2 SAAADI. V was clipped by 6 bases and J by 5 bases, with 11 bases between them.

The rearrangement joins TRBV7-3 to TRBJ1-2; 9 bases align to TRBD1. The germline CDR1 and CDR2 sequences are SGHTA and FQGTGA. This CDR3 is built from 13 residues. With 5 bases clipped from V and 6 bases from J, the junction kept 4 bases outside the gene matches. CDR3 sequence: CASSAGTGNGYTF. The CDR3 DNA reads TGTGCCAGCAGCGCAGGGACAGGGAATGGCTACACCTTC. The whole variable domain, remainder taken from reference TRBV7-3 and TRBJ1-2, is GAGVSQTPSNKVTEKGKYVELRCDPISGHTALYWYRQSLGQGPEFLIYFQGTGAADDSGLPNDRFFAVRPEGSVSTLKIQRTERGDSAVYLCASSAGTGNGYTFGSGTRLTVV.

J is TRBJ2-3 and V is TRBV20-1, with TRBD2 matching over 10 bases. Germline V gene sequence: CDR1 DFQATT, CDR2 SNEGSKA (reference sequence). This CDR3 region has 14 residues. In nucleotides, the CDR3 is TGCAGCACCCGCCGAGGACTAGCGGACCATACGCAGTATTTT. Translated, it gives CSTRRGLADHTQYF.

V and J are TRBV29-1 and TRBJ2-1; 12 bases map to TRBD2. The CDR3 is 14 amino acids. The V segment lost 8 bases and the J segment 5 bases; nucleotides outside the gene matches: 7. CDR1 is SQVTM and CDR2 is ANQGSEA in the germline V gene. The CDR3 reads CSPGTSGWNNEQFF. The CDR3 DNA reads TGCAGCCCCGGGACTAGCGGGTGGAACAATGAGCAGTTCTTC.

The chain employs TRBV7-3 and TRBJ2-1; the D gene could be TRBD1 or TRBD2 (5 bases each). V was cut by 8 bases and J by 3 bases, with 14 bases left in between. The CDR3 is made up of 14 amino acids. Germline lookup yields CDR1 SGHTA and CDR2 FQGTGA. The chain's CDR3 is CASLPGTFYNEQFF. The CDR3 coding sequence is TGTGCCAGCCTTCCTGGGACCTTCTACAATGAGCAGTTCTTC. Based on the CDR3 plus reference TRBV7-3 and TRBJ2-1, the full variable domain is GAGVSQTPSNKVTEKGKYVELRCDPISGHTALYWYRQSLGQGPEFLIYFQGTGAADDSGLPNDRFFAVRPEGSVSTLKIQRTERGDSAVYLCASLPGTFYNEQFFGPGTRLTVL.

This clonotype has more than one count but fewer than ten. The V gene is TRBV13, the J gene TRBJ2-7; D remains unclear. V gave up 3 bases and J gave up 5 bases, with 5 bases separating them. The CDR3 is 11 residues long. The germline gives CDR1 PRHDT, CDR2 FYEKMQ (reference sequence). The DNA for the CDR3 is TGTGCCAGCAGCTTTGGCAACGAGCAGTACTTC. This codes for CASSFGNEQYF. Complete variable domain (other parts from reference TRBV13 and TRBJ2-7): AAGVIQSPRHLIKEKRETATLKCYPIPRHDTVYWYQQGPGQDPQFLISFYEKMQSDKGSIPDRFSAQQFSDYHSELNMSSLELGDSALYFCASSFGNEQYFGPGTRLTVT.

This chain connects TRBV7-8 to TRBJ1-2; possible D gene TRBD1, 6 bases. CDR1 SGHVS and CDR2 FQNEAQ come from the germline V gene. V lost 3 bases to trimming and J lost 4 bases, with 12 bases between them. The CDR3 contains 14 residues. CDR3 DNA sequence: TGTGCCAGCAGCTTGGACAGCTCCATCTATGGCTACACCTTC. Protein product: CASSLDSSIYGYTF.

This clonotype appeared many times. The rearrangement uses TRBV12-3 or TRBV12-4 and TRBJ2-5; tentatively, D is TRBD1 or TRBD2 (6 bases each). Trimming pared 6 bases from V and 5 bases from J, leaving 16 bases between. This CDR3 is 14 amino acids long. The CDR3 region is CASSRRGARETQYF. DNA for the CDR3: TGTGCCAGCAGCCGAAGGGGGGCGCGGGAGACCCAGTACTTC.